The T cell receptor beta chain described here comes from a study of T cells after posttransplantation cyclophosphamide. Sequencing was performed with immunoSEQ multiplex PCR; in TCRdb, only in-frame clones are kept and a portion is missing. The sample gives 11,000 or so clones, about 95% of which show up once; nearly 0.3% is in the top ten. Whole-study results and caveats: After PTCy, TRB diversity resembled that of CNI/methotrexate controls. Blood and skin or GI T cell repertoires showed limited TRB overlap.

Cells defined as naive were viable CD3+CD4+ or CD3+CD8+ and CCR7+CD45RA+CD45RO-CD95-CD27+CD28+. A note on this clone: What it binds is unknown.

The V and J ends lost 1 base and 1 base, in that order; junction bases with no gene match: 1. The CDR3 covers 15 residues. Germline loops: CDR1 SSHAT, CDR2 FNYEAQ (reference sequence). The clonotype comes from a man aged 25 to 40 in good health and a related stem cell transplant donor. Sequencing was done on a sample of naive CD8+ T cells sorted from PBMCs. The chain uses TRBV7-7 and TRBJ2-1; TRBD1 matches 7 bases. The CDR3 is CASSLGQGSYNEQFF. The CDR3 DNA is TGTGCCAGCAGCTTAGGACAGGGATCCTACAATGAGCAGTTCTTC.